The present T cell receptor beta chain was sequenced within a study of post-analysis software for immune sequencing data. Study summary: The study covered relapsing-remitting, secondary progressive and progressive-relapsing courses of multiple sclerosis.

The V gene's germline CDR1 is SGHTA and CDR2 FQGNSA. This CDR3 region has 12 residues. V was shortened by 0 bases and J by 9 bases, with 6 bases between the two germline ends. To note about this clonotype: Its specificity is not known.

Included in the TCR beta cDNA libraries were unique molecular identifiers. cDNA molecules numbering roughly 0.5 million came from around 0.96 to 9.9 million T cells. TCRdb re-called the PCR reads through MiXCR, storing one row per CDR3 protein. The sample comprises some 690,000 distinct CDR3 sequences, roughly three fifths of which are singletons, and roughly 12% rests with the top ten. Points from the study as a whole: Relative to controls, patients with multiple sclerosis showed significantly lower normalized Chao1 diversity. Controls showed lower frequencies than patients for roughly five TRBV segments, and TRBV5-6, TRBV5-1 and TRBV20-1 were among these.

The origin of this receptor is a girl aged 2-9 years with multiple sclerosis. The material sequenced was blood. The V call is TRBV7-2, the J call TRBJ2-1; no clear D gene. CDR3 sequence: CASSLAHLEQFF. DNA of the CDR3: TGTGCCAGCAGCTTAGCGCACCTTGAGCAGTTCTTC.